Listed below are T cell receptor beta chains from one sample, sequenced in a study of T-cell memory formation after mild COVID-19. TCRdb re-derived calls from the 5' RACE reads in MiXCR, one entry per CDR3 protein. This sample has hundreds of thousands of distinct CDR3 sequences; 15% to 20% occur once, and the top ten carry 20% to 25%. Sequencing input: PBMCs or a T cell subset sorted from them (not recorded which). All receptors derive from a man aged 18 to 35 who had mild COVID-19 (a few samples of this study predate the infection). Cell type and time point are not known. CDR3s leave out the opening cysteine and the closing phenylalanine or tryptophan. Fields, in order: J gene, V gene, clone size, CDR3 protein. Some rows have no size entry. The others give once, few or many, or a class for an expanded clone.

J: TRBJ2-3; V: TRBV7-9; size: few; CDR3: ASSFQIAEITDTQY
J: TRBJ1-5; V: TRBV10-3; size: few; CDR3: AISEGAQVNQPQH
J: TRBJ1-4; V: TRBV5-1; size: .; CDR3: ASSLAGGSSTNEKLF
J: TRBJ2-7; V: TRBV7-2; size: many; CDR3: ASSLRPYEQY
J: TRBJ1-5; V: TRBV6-6; size: .; CDR3: ASSTGDRGHQPQH
J: TRBJ2-3; V: TRBV5-4; size: many; CDR3: ASSLVPGAVGY
J: TRBJ2-5; V: TRBV4-3; size: few; CDR3: ASSQRGAEETQY
J: TRBJ1-2; V: TRBV3-1; size: many; CDR3: ASSYRQDGYT
J: TRBJ2-2; V: TRBV6-6; size: .; CDR3: ASSYAAGEHTGELF
J: TRBJ2-7; V: TRBV5-1; size: .; CDR3: ASSFAGQGMSYEQY
J: TRBJ2-1; V: TRBV28; size: .; CDR3: ASSLTGRNEQF
J: TRBJ2-5; V: TRBV7-2; size: few; CDR3: ASSFGTGNQETQY
J: TRBJ2-3; V: TRBV6-6; size: few; CDR3: ASSYSIEREDTQY
J: TRBJ1-2; V: TRBV9; size: .; CDR3: ASSVETVEGADYGYT
J: TRBJ2-3; V: TRBV20-1; size: few; CDR3: SARVVKFTGTQY
J: TRBJ1-6; V: TRBV11-2; size: .; CDR3: ASSLVVGSVVISPLH
J: TRBJ2-7; V: TRBV7-9; size: few; CDR3: ASSPERGGPDEQY
J: TRBJ2-3; V: TRBV5-1; size: .; CDR3: ASSLTRGAYTDTQY
J: TRBJ1-3; V: TRBV4-1; size: once; CDR3: ASTQTGVGNTIY
J: TRBJ2-3; V: TRBV4-1; size: .; CDR3: ASSQDRRTDTQY
J: TRBJ1-1; V: TRBV2; size: .; CDR3: ASSLGQGLDTEAF
J: TRBJ2-7; V: TRBV5-6; size: .; CDR3: ASSLLGGEQY
J: TRBJ2-5; V: TRBV7-2; size: .; CDR3: ASSLDGTTREAQY
J: TRBJ1-2; V: TRBV19; size: few; CDR3: ASTPSQTPNYGYT
J: TRBJ1-2; V: TRBV5-1; size: many; CDR3: ASSYFPPGQSDYGYT
J: TRBJ2-3; V: TRBV30; size: few; CDR3: AWSSTLSTDTQY
J: TRBJ2-3; V: TRBV10-2; size: few; CDR3: ASRRGGSTDTQY
J: TRBJ1-2; V: TRBV6-2/TRBV6-3; size: few; CDR3: ASSNGVSGYT
J: TRBJ1-2; V: TRBV19; size: once; CDR3: ASISRLGFGYGYT
J: TRBJ1-1; V: TRBV6-2/TRBV6-3; size: .; CDR3: ASGSETEAF
J: TRBJ1-2; V: TRBV7-2; size: few; CDR3: ASRDRGGRGYGYT
J: TRBJ2-1; V: TRBV7-6; size: once; CDR3: ASSLLIHEQF
J: TRBJ2-1; V: TRBV27; size: many; CDR3: ASSLSGTNNEQF
J: TRBJ1-5; V: TRBV12-3/TRBV12-4; size: .; CDR3: ASSLWGESQPQH
J: TRBJ2-5; V: TRBV11-1; size: few; CDR3: ASSLLGEPETQY